The 28 T cell receptor beta chains in this list originate from one sample, sequenced in a study of early T cells in non-severe SARS-CoV-2 infection. Using its own MiXCR run on the 5' RACE reads, TCRdb lists one record per CDR3 protein. The sample consists of roughly 66,000 distinct CDR3 sequences, approximately 9.2% of them appearing once. The sample consisted of whole blood. The receptors were sampled from an adult who was a healthcare worker with PCR-confirmed SARS-CoV-2 infection or an uninfected control (not recorded which).

This clonotype appeared many times. The V gene is TRBV20-1, the J gene TRBJ2-7; TRBD1 matches at 8 bases. Germline V CDR1 and CDR2: DFQATT, SNEGSKA (reference sequence). Trimming took 4 bases from V and 3 from J; bases not matched to a gene: 8. This CDR3 has 14 residues. In DNA, the CDR3 is TGCAGTGCTACACTACGGACAGGGAACTACGAGCAGTACTTC. Its protein product is CSATLRTGNYEQYF.

This rearrangement joins TRBV27 to TRBJ2-7, with a tentative D call TRBD2 (5 bases). The germline V gene encodes CDR1 MNHEY and CDR2 SMNVEV (reference sequence). The CDR3 is 11 residues long. V lost 5 bases and J lost 4, with 6 bases in between. Here the CDR3 reads CASSTGYEQYF. CDR3 in DNA: TGTGCCAGCAGTACGGGGTACGAGCAGTACTTC.

In this sample, this clonotype turned up a few times. The V gene is TRBV18, the J gene TRBJ2-7, with 9 bases aligning to TRBD1. Trimming at V came to 0 bases and at J to 7 bases, leaving 10 bases not matched to a gene. Germline V lookup: CDR1 KGHSH, CDR2 LQKENI. This CDR3 region has 16 residues. The CDR3 reads CASSPPRGQGKGEQYF. As DNA, the CDR3 is TGTGCCAGCTCACCACCACGGGGACAGGGAAAAGGGGAGCAGTACTTC. The whole variable domain, remainder taken from reference TRBV18 and TRBJ2-7, is NAGVMQNPRHLVRRRGQEARLRCSPMKGHSHVYWYRQLPEEGLKFMVYLQKENIIDESGMPKERFSAEFPKEGPSILRIQQVVRGDSAAYFCASSPPRGQGKGEQYFGPGTRLTVT.

This clonotype was picked up a small number of times. The chain uses TRBV20-1 and TRBJ2-7; no firm D call. This CDR3 has 13 residues. V was clipped by 0 bases and J by 2 bases, with 8 bases between them. In germline, CDR1 is DFQATT, CDR2 SNEGSKA (reference sequence). The CDR3 reads CSARDHLAYEQYF. The CDR3 DNA reads as TGCAGTGCTAGAGATCATCTAGCCTACGAGCAGTACTTC.

J is TRBJ2-6 and V is TRBV10-3; 14 nucleotides line up with TRBD2. The germline CDR1 and CDR2 sequences are ENHRY and SYGVKD. The CDR3 has 19 residues. With 3 bases clipped from V and 2 bases from J, the junction kept 6 bases outside the gene matches. CDR3 DNA: TGTGCCATCAGTGACCCTCCGGGACTAGCGGGAGCTGGGGCCAACGTCCTGACTTTC. It is translated as CAISDPPGLAGAGANVLTF.

Only a few counts were recorded for this clonotype. This chain links TRBV9 with TRBJ1-2; D gene unclear. This CDR3 is 14 amino acids long. The germline V and J ends were trimmed by 7 bases and 9 bases, with 22 bases remaining between them. CDR1 is SGDLS, CDR2 YYNGEE, per germline. The CDR3 DNA reads as TGTGCCAGCTCCCGTGGGCGGGGTGGTGAAAGCTACACCTTC. Translation: CASSRGRGGESYTF. The whole variable domain, filled in from reference TRBV9 and TRBJ1-2, reads DSGVTQTPKHLITATGQRVTLRCSPRSGDLSVYWYQQSLDQGLQFLIQYYNGEERAKGNILERFSAQQFPDLHSELNLSSLELGDSALYFCASSRGRGGESYTFGSGTRLTVV.

The V and J genes are TRBV6-5 and TRBJ2-1, with unresolved D. Germline V lookup: CDR1 MNHEY, CDR2 SVGAGI. This CDR3 contains 15 residues. Trimming removed 7 bases from V and 0 bases from J, with 13 bases in between. CDR3 DNA: TGTGCCAGCACCAGGACGGCCAGCTCCTACAATGAGCAGTTCTTC. Its protein is CASTRTASSYNEQFF.

This clonotype was seen only a few times. CDR3 DNA sequence: TGTGCCAGCACTTGGACTAGGCGGGAAGATACGCAGTATTTT. Its translation is CASTWTRREDTQYF. The J gene is TRBJ2-3, the V gene TRBV6-1, with 7 bases that match TRBD2. CDR1 and CDR2 from the germline V gene are MNHNS and SASEGT. V trimming: 7 bases; J trimming: 5 bases; junction bases outside the gene matches: 9. There are 14 residues in the CDR3.

The V and J genes are TRBV4-2 and TRBJ2-2; TRBD2 aligns across 11 bases. Trimming at V came to 4 bases and at J to 2 bases, leaving 3 bases not matched to a gene. Germline CDR1 is LGHNA and CDR2 is YNFKEQ. CDR3 size: 16 residues. In nucleotides, the CDR3 is TGTGCCAGCAGCCCAGGACTAGCGGGTAACACCGGGGAGCTGTTTTTT. Protein sequence: CASSPGLAGNTGELFF.

The table lists this clonotype with a few counts. In DNA, the CDR3 is TGCAGTGCTAGTTCGGGGGGCGATTACAATGAGCAGTTCTTC. This gives the protein CSASSGGDYNEQFF. J is TRBJ2-1 and V is TRBV20-1, with a weak D call TRBD2 (7 bases). The V gene's germline CDR1 is DFQATT and CDR2 SNEGSKA (reference sequence). This CDR3 is built from 14 residues. V gave up 3 bases and J gave up 4 bases, with 13 bases separating them.

This clonotype has only a few counts. J is TRBJ2-1 and V is TRBV11-2; TRBD1 aligns across 9 bases. The CDR3 is 16 amino acids. J lost 0 bases, V lost 4 bases, and 4 bases had no gene match. Germline CDR1 SGHAT, CDR2 FQNNGV. Written as DNA, the CDR3 is TGTGCCAGCAGCTCACCGGGACAGGGCTCCTACAATGAGCAGTTCTTC. As protein: CASSSPGQGSYNEQFF. The whole variable domain, filled in from reference TRBV11-2 and TRBJ2-1, reads EAGVAQSPRYKIIEKRQSVAFWCNPISGHATLYWYQQILGQGPKLLIQFQNNGVVDDSQLPKDRFSAERLKGVDSTLKIQPAKLEDSAVYLCASSSPGQGSYNEQFFGPGTRLTVL.

V usage is TRBV7-2 and J usage is TRBJ2-7; 8 bases line up with TRBD1. Germline V CDR1 and CDR2: SGHTA, FQGNSA. CDR3 size: 15 residues. V trimming: 5 bases; J trimming: 0 bases; junction bases outside the gene matches: 6. CDR3 region: CASSKQGGHSYEQYF. The CDR3 region has the DNA TGTGCCAGCAGCAAACAGGGGGGCCACTCCTACGAGCAGTACTTC.

This clonotype appeared many times. This sequence joins TRBV10-3 and TRBJ2-1, with TRBD1 identical over 8 bases. From germline, CDR1 is ENHRY and CDR2 SYGVKD. This CDR3 has 12 residues. J lost 8 bases, V lost 6 bases, and 3 bases had no gene match. The CDR3 DNA sequence: TGTGCCATCAGCGGACAGGGCGATGAGCAGTTCTTC. It codes for CAISGQGDEQFF.

This clonotype was found many times. The chain joins TRBV11-2 to TRBJ2-5; D is tentatively TRBD1 or TRBD2 (6 bases each). V was pared by 1 base and J by 7 bases, with 16 bases between. The CDR3 is 15 residues long. Germline V gives CDR1 SGHAT, CDR2 FQNNGV. The CDR3 DNA follows: TGTGCCAGCAGCTTAGCCGTGGGGGGCAAGCGGACCCAGTACTTC. Protein: CASSLAVGGKRTQYF.

The rearrangement links TRBV7-3 to TRBJ2-1, with TRBD2 identical over 12 bases. This CDR3 spans 16 amino acids. J gave up 6 bases and V 2 bases, and 5 bases lay outside the gene matches. Germline-derived CDR1 and CDR2 are SGHTA and FQGTGA. The CDR3: CASSLSGLAGRNEQFF. The CDR3 nucleotides are TGTGCCAGCAGCTTATCTGGACTAGCGGGACGCAATGAGCAGTTCTTC.

This clonotype was observed a few times. This rearrangement joins TRBV5-6 to TRBJ2-7, with TRBD2 matching 10 bases. The V gene end was trimmed by 0 bases and the J gene end by 13 bases; junction bases not matched to a gene: 4. The CDR3 runs 12 residues. Looked up from germline, CDR1 is SGHDT and CDR2 is YYEEEE. The CDR3 is CASSLGASGSYF. CDR3 nucleotides: TGTGCCAGCAGCTTGGGCGCTAGCGGGAGCTACTTC.

The chain is built from TRBV7-9 and TRBJ2-7, with TRBD2 matching 16 bases. Per the germline V gene, CDR1 is SEHNR and CDR2 is FQNEAQ (reference sequence). V shed 4 bases and J 6 bases; nucleotides not matched to a gene: 15. The CDR3 has 19 residues. CDR3 sequence: CASSYDSGTSGRAFGEQYF. As DNA, the CDR3 is TGTGCCAGCAGCTACGATTCCGGGACTAGCGGGAGGGCCTTTGGCGAGCAGTACTTC.

The V and J genes are TRBV6-5 and TRBJ2-7; tentative D call: TRBD2 (6 bases). Germline assignment: CDR1 MNHEY and CDR2 SVGAGI. This CDR3 spans 15 amino acids. V dropped 0 bases and J dropped 1 base, with 10 bases sitting between them. CDR3 nucleotides: TGTGCCAGCAGTTACTCCTTAGGGAGGTCCTACGAGCAGTACTTC. Amino acids: CASSYSLGRSYEQYF.

The J gene is TRBJ2-1, the V gene TRBV7-3, with D tentatively TRBD1 (6 bases). CDR1 and CDR2 from the germline V gene are SGHTA and FQGTGA. The CDR3 totals 14 residues. V gave up 5 bases and J gave up 7 bases, with 15 bases separating them. The CDR3 loop is CASSANRDGNEQFF. CDR3 in DNA: TGTGCCAGCAGCGCAAACAGGGACGGGAATGAGCAGTTCTTC.

Many counts were recorded for this clonotype. V gene TRBV27 combines with J gene TRBJ1-1; 7 bases align to TRBD1. The length of the CDR3 is 13 residues. After removal of 3 bases from V and 11 bases from J, the junction contained 9 bases not matched to a gene. Germline lookup yields CDR1 MNHEY and CDR2 SMNVEV (reference sequence). The CDR3 nucleotides are TGTGCCAGCAGTTTGACAGGGAGGGTTGCTGCTTTCTTT. It specifies CASSLTGRVAAFF.

The V call is TRBV29-1, the J call TRBJ1-2; D is perhaps TRBD1 (5 bases). The CDR3 is 12 amino acids. The germline V gene has CDR1 SQVTM and CDR2 ANQGSEA. V lost 7 bases to trimming and J lost 8 bases, with 17 bases between them. The CDR3 is CSAGTPGGGYTF. The CDR3 DNA is TGCAGCGCCGGGACCCCCGGGGGGGGCTACACCTTC. Using reference TRBV29-1 and TRBJ1-2 for the parts outside the CDR3, the full variable domain is SAVISQKPSRDICQRGTSLTIQCQVDSQVTMMFWYRQQPGQSLTLIATANQGSEATYESGFVIDKFPISRPNLTFSTLTVSNMSPEDSSIYLCSAGTPGGGYTFGSGTRLTVV.

The table lists this clonotype with many counts. V gene TRBV15 combines with J gene TRBJ1-5, with TRBD1 matching over 9 bases. Trimming removed 4 bases from V and 7 bases from J; junction bases left unmatched: 8. The V gene's germline CDR1 is LNHNV and CDR2 YYDKDF (reference sequence). This CDR3 contains 15 residues. CDR3 amino acids: CATSTGQGRGQPQHF. In DNA, the CDR3 is TGTGCCACCAGCACGGGACAGGGAAGGGGCCAGCCCCAGCATTTT.

V gene TRBV20-1 combines with J gene TRBJ2-1, with 7 nucleotides matching TRBD2. With 7 bases clipped from V and 2 bases from J, the junction kept 5 bases outside the gene matches. This CDR3 spans 13 amino acids. The germline gives CDR1 DFQATT, CDR2 SNEGSKA (reference sequence). The CDR3 reads CSVLGLAYNEQFF. As DNA, the CDR3 is TGCAGTGTTCTCGGACTAGCCTACAATGAGCAGTTCTTC.

This clonotype has a handful of counts. The chain recombines TRBV7-2 with TRBJ2-1; 7 nucleotides match TRBD1. The CDR3 runs 14 residues. The germline V gene encodes CDR1 SGHTA and CDR2 FQGNSA. With 5 bases clipped from V and 7 bases from J, the junction kept 8 bases outside the gene matches. The CDR3 DNA sequence: TGTGCCAGCAGCCCCGGACAGGTAGGGAATGAGCAGTTCTTC. The encoded protein is CASSPGQVGNEQFF.

There are a few counts of this clonotype. The rearrangement uses TRBV11-1 and TRBJ2-7; TRBD2 matches 8 bases. J lost 6 bases, V lost 5 bases, and 12 bases had no gene match. From germline, CDR1 is SGHAT and CDR2 FQDESV (reference sequence). This CDR3 has 15 amino acids. CDR3 DNA sequence: TGTGCCAGCAGCCAGATACTAGCGGCGCAAAGCGAGCAGTACTTC. This encodes CASSQILAAQSEQYF.

This clonotype has more than one count but fewer than ten. The V call is TRBV7-2, the J call TRBJ2-2; D is ambiguous. CDR1 and CDR2 from the germline V gene are SGHTA and FQGNSA. This CDR3 has 15 amino acids. V was pared by 0 bases and J by 0 bases, with 5 bases between. CDR3 sequence reads: CASSLALSNTGELFF. The DNA of the CDR3 is TGTGCCAGCAGCTTAGCGCTGTCGAACACCGGGGAGCTGTTTTTT.

This clonotype has a handful of counts. The chain joins TRBV5-6 to TRBJ2-7; TRBD1 matches 7 bases. With V trimmed by 4 bases and J by 2 bases, 6 bases remained unmatched. CDR1 SGHDT and CDR2 YYEEEE come from the germline V gene. The CDR3 extends over 14 amino acids. CDR3 DNA: TGTGCCAGCAGCGGGCCGGGACAGCCCTACGAGCAGTACTTC. It yields the protein CASSGPGQPYEQYF.

This clonotype has ten or more counts. The chain combines TRBV11-2 with TRBJ2-3; 11 bases match TRBD2. V lost 3 bases to trimming and J lost 1 base; unmatched junction nucleotides: 6. The CDR3 totals 17 residues. The germline gives CDR1 SGHAT, CDR2 FQNNGV. The CDR3 nucleotides are TGTGCCAGCAGCTTGGAACTAGCGGGAGTAGGCACAGATACGCAGTATTTT. It encodes CASSLELAGVGTDTQYF.